Listed here are 28 T cell receptor beta chains from one sample, sequenced in a study of cytomegalovirus exposure and HLA in healthy donors. The table came from immunoSEQ multiplex PCR; TCRdb's copy has only in-frame clones and leaves some out. The table lists 80,000 to 100,000 clones, roughly 90% of them singletons, with around 6% in the top ten. Sequencing input: PBMCs. These receptors came from a man between 18 and 29 years old in good health and CMV-seropositive.

The chain has TRBV7-2 and TRBJ2-1; TRBD1 aligns across 7 bases. CDR1 SGHTA and CDR2 FQGNSA come from the germline V gene. V shed 5 bases and J 7 bases; nucleotides not matched to a gene: 11. This CDR3 contains 15 residues. The CDR3 is CASSLNRGEANEQFF. DNA for the CDR3: TGTGCCAGCAGCCTCAACAGGGGAGAGGCTAATGAGCAGTTCTTC.

The J gene is TRBJ1-2, the V gene TRBV10-3; D uncertain. CDR3 length: 16 residues. The germline CDR1 and CDR2 sequences are ENHRY and SYGVKD. The V gene lost 1 base and the J gene lost 2 bases, with 14 bases spanning the gap. The CDR3 coding sequence is TGTGCCATCAGTGAGTGGGCAGCTTCAGCCAACTATGGCTACACCTTC. Encoded protein: CAISEWAASANYGYTF.

On this clone: Other DNA sequences from this sample encode an identical CDR3 as well. The chain links TRBV11-3 to TRBJ2-7; tentative D call: TRBD1 (5 bases). There are 13 residues in the CDR3. Trimming removed 1 base at V and 3 bases at J, with 7 bases between. Germline CDR1 is SGHNT and CDR2 is YENEEA. As DNA, the CDR3 is TGTGCCAGCAGCTTAGGACAGAACTACGAGCAGTACTTC. Protein sequence: CASSLGQNYEQYF.

The chain uses TRBV9 and TRBJ2-5, with a tentative D call TRBD1 (6 bases). The germline V gene has CDR1 SGDLS and CDR2 YYNGEE. This CDR3 spans 14 amino acids. The V gene lost 2 bases and the J gene lost 5 bases, with 13 bases spanning the gap. This chain's CDR3 is CASSVQGGDETQYF. In DNA, the CDR3 is TGTGCCAGCAGCGTCCAAGGGGGTGATGAGACCCAGTACTTC.

This clone was recorded only once. The V and J genes are TRBV13 and TRBJ2-6, with D possibly TRBD1 on 6 matching bases. The CDR3 extends over 16 amino acids. V was trimmed by 5 bases and J by 1 base, leaving 12 bases between them. CDR1 is PRHDT, CDR2 FYEKMQ, per germline (reference sequence). CDR3 bases: TGTGCCAGCAGCCTTTGGGGGCGGTCTGGGGCCAACGTCCTGACTTTC. This gives the protein CASSLWGRSGANVLTF.

The chain joins TRBV29-1 to TRBJ1-2, with D possibly TRBD1 on 5 matching bases. The germline V and J ends were trimmed by 3 bases and 0 bases, with 17 bases remaining between them. The CDR3 runs to 16 residues. In germline, CDR1 is SQVTM, CDR2 ANQGSEA. The CDR3 here is CSVDAGTTETNYGYTF. The CDR3 DNA sequence: TGCAGCGTTGATGCGGGGACCACAGAAACTAACTATGGCTACACCTTC.

The chain combines TRBV5-1 with TRBJ2-5; 9 bases map to TRBD2. The CDR3 runs to 17 residues. V shed 0 bases and J 2 bases; nucleotides not matched to a gene: 8. Germline V gene sequence: CDR1 SGHRS, CDR2 YFSETQ. In DNA form, the CDR3 reads TGCGCCAGCAGCTTGGCGATAGCGGGGGCGACGCAAGAGACCCAGTACTTC. Amino acid sequence: CASSLAIAGATQETQYF.

This clone was seen only once. The chain recombines TRBV5-5 with TRBJ2-1; 9 nucleotides align to TRBD1. CDR1 is SGHKS and CDR2 is YYEKEE in the germline V gene (reference sequence). This CDR3 is built from 15 residues. V shed 5 bases, J shed 8 bases, and the junction held 11 bases outside the gene matches. The CDR3 nucleotides read TGTGCCAGCAGTGAAACTGGGACAGGGATTGATGAGCAGTTCTTC. This sequence encodes CASSETGTGIDEQFF.

The chain uses TRBV19 and TRBJ1-6, with TRBD1 matching 7 bases. Looked up from germline, CDR1 is LNHDA and CDR2 is SQIVND (reference sequence). V dropped 7 bases and J dropped 8; count of bases not matched to a gene: 5. The CDR3 extends over 13 amino acids. CDR3 amino acids: CASKQGQYSPLHF. The CDR3 DNA reads as TGTGCCAGTAAGCAGGGACAGTATTCACCCCTCCACTTT.

The genes are TRBV29-1 and TRBJ2-7, with TRBD1 identical over 9 bases. Trimming took 4 bases from V and 4 from J; bases not matched to a gene: 8. Per the germline V gene, CDR1 is SQVTM and CDR2 is ANQGSEA. CDR3 size: 14 residues. CDR3 DNA sequence: TGCAGCGTTGCCCCACCGGGACAGGGTTACGAGCAGTACTTC. Translating it yields CSVAPPGQGYEQYF.

This chain connects TRBV11-3 to TRBJ2-1, with 8 bases lining up with TRBD1. Trimming cost V 0 bases and J 4 bases; bases outside gene matches: 11. CDR1 and CDR2 from the germline V gene are SGHNT and YENEEA. This CDR3 region has 18 residues. CDR3 nucleotide sequence: TGTGCCAGCAGCTTAGATCATTCGGGTACAGGGGGTTACAATGAGCAGTTCTTC. Amino acid sequence: CASSLDHSGTGGYNEQFF.

DNA of the CDR3: TGTGCCAGTAGTAAGGGACTAGCGGGAGAAAATGAGCAGTTCTTC. Translation: CASSKGLAGENEQFF. The rearrangement joins TRBV19 to TRBJ2-1, with 14 positions matching TRBD2. The CDR3 totals 15 residues. Germline V gene data show CDR1 as LNHDA and CDR2 as SQIVND (reference sequence). V was clipped by 4 bases and J by 7 bases; unmatched bases: 3.

The chain is built from TRBV6-6 and TRBJ2-1, with D maybe TRBD1 (5 bases). CDR1 is MNHNY and CDR2 is SVGAGI in the germline V gene (reference sequence). The CDR3 spans 13 residues. The V end was cut by 2 bases, the J end by 4 bases, with 6 bases between. CDR3 sequence reads: CASSYAGYNEQFF. The CDR3 coding sequence is TGTGCCAGCAGTTACGCAGGGTACAATGAGCAGTTCTTC.

The chain links TRBV9 to TRBJ2-6; D not resolved. The CDR3 covers 15 residues. With 7 bases removed from V and 0 bases from J, the gap between germline ends came to 11 bases. Per the germline V gene, CDR1 is SGDLS and CDR2 is YYNGEE. The CDR3 spells CASDGLDSGANVLTF. CDR3 nucleotide sequence: TGTGCCAGCGACGGCCTAGACTCTGGGGCCAACGTCCTGACTTTC. The entire variable domain, with the rest obtained from reference TRBV9 and TRBJ2-6, is as follows: DSGVTQTPKHLITATGQRVTLRCSPRSGDLSVYWYQQSLDQGLQFLIQYYNGEERAKGNILERFSAQQFPDLHSELNLSSLELGDSALYFCASDGLDSGANVLTFGAGSRLTVL.

The chain uses TRBV7-2 and TRBJ2-3; D uncertain. The germline V gene has CDR1 SGHTA and CDR2 FQGNSA. The V end lost 5 bases, the J end lost 4 bases, and 10 bases lay between the germline ends. This CDR3 has 13 residues. The CDR3 nucleotides read TGTGCCAGCAGCCGAGTCTACCCAGATACGCAGTATTTT. Its translation is CASSRVYPDTQYF.

This chain joins TRBV7-3 and TRBJ2-3; D may be TRBD2 (6 bases). The CDR3 is made up of 15 amino acids. V lost 3 bases, J lost 2 bases, and 12 bases lay in between. Germline CDR1 and CDR2: SGHTA and FQGTGA. The CDR3 nucleotides are TGTGCCAGCAGCTTCACCGGGACTGCCACAGATACGCAGTATTTT. Residues: CASSFTGTATDTQYF.

This clone was seen just once. V usage is TRBV6-6 and J usage is TRBJ2-1; 12 nucleotides agree with TRBD2. Germline V lookup: CDR1 MNHNY, CDR2 SVGAGI (reference sequence). CDR3 size: 15 residues. V gave up 5 bases and J gave up 7 bases; unmatched junction bases: 6. The CDR3 sequence: CASSPGLAGRNEQFF. The CDR3 DNA reads TGTGCCAGCAGTCCCGGACTAGCGGGGCGGAATGAGCAGTTCTTC.

This clone was recorded a few times. The chain joins TRBV19 to TRBJ2-5, with a possible D match to TRBD1 (7 bases). Trimming removed 5 bases from V and 2 bases from J, with 21 bases in between. CDR1 is LNHDA and CDR2 is SQIVND in the germline V gene (reference sequence). The CDR3 has 17 amino acids. CDR3 loop: CASSRRMGGTDQETQYF. CDR3 DNA sequence: TGTGCCAGTAGTCGCAGGATGGGCGGGACAGATCAAGAGACCCAGTACTTC.

CDR3 DNA sequence: TGTGCCAGCAGCTTAGGAGGGGGCCATCCCTACGAGCAGTACTTC. It codes for CASSLGGGHPYEQYF. J is TRBJ2-7 and V is TRBV11-2; the match to TRBD1 covers 7 bases. Trimming took 1 base from V and 2 from J; bases not matched to a gene: 5. The germline V gene has CDR1 SGHAT and CDR2 FQNNGV. This CDR3 region has 15 residues.

The genes are TRBV28 and TRBJ1-4; TRBD1 aligns across 8 bases. This CDR3 comprises 19 residues. V lost 5 bases, J lost 7 bases, and 21 bases stayed unmatched. Germline CDR1 reads MDHEN; CDR2 reads SYDVKM. The CDR3 bases are TGTGCCAGCAGTGGACAGGGTTTAGCTCCCCCCCGGGGTAGTGAAAAACTGTTTTTT. Its protein product is CASSGQGLAPPRGSEKLFF.

This chain connects TRBV5-5 to TRBJ1-1, with D possibly TRBD1 on 6 matching bases. The CDR3 covers 13 residues. Trimming cost V 1 base and J 5 bases, with 9 bases left between them. The germline V gene encodes CDR1 SGHKS and CDR2 YYEKEE (reference sequence). The CDR3 DNA sequence: TGTGCCAGCAGCTTGACAGGGAAGACTGAAGCTTTCTTT. Residues: CASSLTGKTEAFF.

The rearrangement joins TRBV4-1 to TRBJ1-3, with TRBD1 as a possible D gene (5 bases). Germline CDR1 reads MGHRA; CDR2 reads YSYEKL. V lost 0 bases and J 3 bases, leaving 15 bases between the germline ends. The CDR3 extends over 17 amino acids. The chain's CDR3 is CASSQEASGDFGNTIYF. The DNA of the CDR3 is TGCGCCAGCAGCCAAGAGGCGTCGGGGGACTTTGGAAACACCATATATTTT.

V is TRBV5-4 and J is TRBJ2-7, with D perhaps matching TRBD2 (6 bases). CDR3 size: 15 residues. The V end lost 4 bases, the J end lost 2 bases, and 16 bases lay between the germline ends. CDR1 SGHNT and CDR2 YYREEE come from the germline V gene (reference sequence). The CDR3 loop reads CASSGDSYSAYEQYF. CDR3 in DNA: TGTGCCAGCAGCGGGGACTCATACAGCGCCTACGAGCAGTACTTC.

The genes are TRBV10-3 and TRBJ2-1; 12 bases align to TRBD2. The germline V gene has CDR1 ENHRY and CDR2 SYGVKD. The length of the CDR3 is 16 residues. V lost 10 bases and J lost 4; bases outside the gene matches: 11. The CDR3 nucleotides are TGTGCCAGCAGAATAGAAGGACTAGCGGGGTACAATGAGCAGTTCTTC. Translated, it gives CASRIEGLAGYNEQFF.

The J gene is TRBJ2-7, the V gene TRBV10-1; tentatively, D is TRBD1 (5 bases). Germline V lookup: CDR1 WNHNN, CDR2 SYGVQD (reference sequence). This CDR3 contains 14 residues. V was trimmed by 4 bases and J by 0 bases, leaving 10 bases between them. CDR3 sequence reads: CASSAGHASYEQYF. Here the CDR3 DNA reads TGCGCCAGCAGTGCAGGGCATGCCTCCTACGAGCAGTACTTC.

The chain has TRBV5-1 and TRBJ2-3, with 10 nucleotides matching TRBD2. The CDR3 extends over 17 amino acids. The V gene's germline CDR1 is SGHRS and CDR2 YFSETQ. V was pared by 4 bases and J by 0 bases, with 8 bases of the junction left unmatched. Here the CDR3 reads CASSPTLLAGSTDTQYF. For the CDR3, the DNA is TGCGCCAGCAGCCCGACCCTACTAGCGGGGAGCACAGATACGCAGTATTTT.

This clone was picked up a small number of times. V is TRBV30 and J is TRBJ1-2; unclear D gene. The CDR3 runs to 13 residues. Trimming removed 4 bases from V and 2 bases from J, with 11 bases in between. In germline, CDR1 is GTSNPN, CDR2 SVGIG (reference sequence). The CDR3 protein is CAWINSLNYGYTF. The CDR3 DNA is TGTGCCTGGATTAACAGCCTCAACTATGGCTACACCTTC.

The rearrangement uses TRBV9 and TRBJ2-3; 9 positions match TRBD2. Trimming at V came to 6 bases and at J to 0 bases, leaving 5 bases not matched to a gene. The CDR3 loop spans 15 amino acids. From germline, CDR1 is SGDLS and CDR2 YYNGEE. The CDR3 region is CASKTSGLSTDTQYF. In DNA, the CDR3 is TGTGCCAGCAAGACTAGCGGTTTAAGCACAGATACGCAGTATTTT.